This T cell receptor (beta chain) was recovered during a study of molecular identifiers for immune sequencing clone quantification. Details on this clonotype: The antigen is unknown.

TCRdb re-analysed the PCR reads in MiXCR, keeping a single row per CDR3 protein. In the table there are 85,000 to 130,000 distinct CDR3 sequences, roughly 34% of which are singletons. Findings and limits, study-wide: In CMV-specific effectors, clones above 20 copies held over 97% of molecules; naive, under 1%. Detection of one spiked Jurkat cell's TCR RNA reportedly worked in around 1 million naive cells.

This TCR derives from a human donor in good health. Some libraries in this study had Jurkat cell RNA spiked in. What was sequenced was naive CD8+ T cells from blood, with Jurkat cell RNA spiked in. Subset denoted: FACS-sorted CD8+CD4-CCR7+CD45RA+ naive T cells.

The CDR3 loop reads CASSLSQAASTDTQYF. The CDR3 DNA reads as TGTGCCAGCAGCTTATCCCAAGCGGCAAGCACAGATACGCAGTATTTT. This rearrangement joins TRBV7-9 to TRBJ2-3, with a tentative D call TRBD2 (5 bases). Germline loops: CDR1 SEHNR, CDR2 FQNEAQ (reference sequence). Trimming cost V 2 bases and J 0 bases, with 12 bases left between them. This CDR3 region has 16 residues.